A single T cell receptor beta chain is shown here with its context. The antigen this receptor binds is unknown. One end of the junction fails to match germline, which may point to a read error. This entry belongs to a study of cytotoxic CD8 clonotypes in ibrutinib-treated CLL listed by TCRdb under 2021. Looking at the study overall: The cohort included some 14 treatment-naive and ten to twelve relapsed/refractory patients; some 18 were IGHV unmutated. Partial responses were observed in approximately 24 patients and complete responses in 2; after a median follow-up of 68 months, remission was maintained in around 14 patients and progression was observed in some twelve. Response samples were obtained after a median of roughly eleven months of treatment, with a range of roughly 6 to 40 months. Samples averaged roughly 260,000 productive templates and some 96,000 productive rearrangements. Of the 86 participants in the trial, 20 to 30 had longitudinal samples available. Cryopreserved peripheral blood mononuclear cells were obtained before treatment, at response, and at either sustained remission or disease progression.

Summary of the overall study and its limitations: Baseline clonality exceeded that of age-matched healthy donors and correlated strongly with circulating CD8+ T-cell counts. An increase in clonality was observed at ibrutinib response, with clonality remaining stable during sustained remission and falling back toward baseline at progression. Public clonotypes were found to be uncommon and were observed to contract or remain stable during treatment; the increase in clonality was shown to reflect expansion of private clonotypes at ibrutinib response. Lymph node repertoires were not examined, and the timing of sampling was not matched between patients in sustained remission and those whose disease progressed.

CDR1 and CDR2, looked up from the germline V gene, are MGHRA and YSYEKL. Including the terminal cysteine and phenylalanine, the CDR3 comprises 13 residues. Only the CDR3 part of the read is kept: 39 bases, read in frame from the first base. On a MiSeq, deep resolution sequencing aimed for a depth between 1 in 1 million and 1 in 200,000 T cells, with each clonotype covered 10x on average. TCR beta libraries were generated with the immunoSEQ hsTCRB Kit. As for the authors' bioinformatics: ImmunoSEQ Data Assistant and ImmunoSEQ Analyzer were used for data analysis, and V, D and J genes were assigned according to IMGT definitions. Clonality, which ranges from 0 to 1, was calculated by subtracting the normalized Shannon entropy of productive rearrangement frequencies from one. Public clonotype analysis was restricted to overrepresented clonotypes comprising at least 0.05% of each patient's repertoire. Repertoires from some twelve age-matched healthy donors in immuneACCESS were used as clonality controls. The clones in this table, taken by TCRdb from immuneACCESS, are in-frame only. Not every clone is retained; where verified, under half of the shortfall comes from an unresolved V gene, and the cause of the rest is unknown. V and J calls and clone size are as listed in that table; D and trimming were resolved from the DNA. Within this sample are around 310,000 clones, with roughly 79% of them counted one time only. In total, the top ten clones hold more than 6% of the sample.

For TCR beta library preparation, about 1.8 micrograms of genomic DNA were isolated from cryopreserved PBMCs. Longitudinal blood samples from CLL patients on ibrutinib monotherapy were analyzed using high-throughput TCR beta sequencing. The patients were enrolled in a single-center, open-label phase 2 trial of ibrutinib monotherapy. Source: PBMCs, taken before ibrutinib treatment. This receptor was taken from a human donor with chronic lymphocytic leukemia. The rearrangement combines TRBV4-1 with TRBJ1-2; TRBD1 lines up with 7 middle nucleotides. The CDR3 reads CPSSRRGTAGYTF. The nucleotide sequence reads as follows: TGCCCCAGCAGCCGCCGGGGGACAGCTGGCTACACCTTC.